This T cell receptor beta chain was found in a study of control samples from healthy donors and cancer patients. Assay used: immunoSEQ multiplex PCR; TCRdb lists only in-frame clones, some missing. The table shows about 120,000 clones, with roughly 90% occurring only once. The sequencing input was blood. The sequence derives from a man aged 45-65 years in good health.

CDR3 region: CASSNSNQPQHF. DNA of the CDR3: TGTGCCAGCAGCAATAGCAATCAGCCCCAGCATTTT. The chain uses TRBV27 and TRBJ1-5; D ambiguous. The CDR3 totals 12 residues. Trimming took off 6 bases at V and 0 bases at J, with 3 bases between the two ends. Germline CDR1 reads MNHEY; CDR2 reads SMNVEV (reference sequence).